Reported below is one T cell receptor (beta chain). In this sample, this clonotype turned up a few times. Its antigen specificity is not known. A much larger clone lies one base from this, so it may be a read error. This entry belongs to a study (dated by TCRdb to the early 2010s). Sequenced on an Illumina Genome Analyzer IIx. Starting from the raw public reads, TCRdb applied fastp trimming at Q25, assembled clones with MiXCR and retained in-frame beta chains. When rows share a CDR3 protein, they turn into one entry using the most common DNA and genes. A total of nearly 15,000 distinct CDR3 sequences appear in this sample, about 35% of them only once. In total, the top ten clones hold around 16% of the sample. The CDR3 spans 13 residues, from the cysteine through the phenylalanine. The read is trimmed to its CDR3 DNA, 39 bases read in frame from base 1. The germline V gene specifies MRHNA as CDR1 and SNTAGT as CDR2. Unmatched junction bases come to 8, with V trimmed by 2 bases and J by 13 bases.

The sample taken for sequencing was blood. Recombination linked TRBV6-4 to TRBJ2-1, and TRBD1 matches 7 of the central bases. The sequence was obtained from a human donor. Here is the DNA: TGTGCCAGCAGTGACAGGGGGCTGAAGACCCAGTTCTTC. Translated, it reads CASSDRGLKTQFF.